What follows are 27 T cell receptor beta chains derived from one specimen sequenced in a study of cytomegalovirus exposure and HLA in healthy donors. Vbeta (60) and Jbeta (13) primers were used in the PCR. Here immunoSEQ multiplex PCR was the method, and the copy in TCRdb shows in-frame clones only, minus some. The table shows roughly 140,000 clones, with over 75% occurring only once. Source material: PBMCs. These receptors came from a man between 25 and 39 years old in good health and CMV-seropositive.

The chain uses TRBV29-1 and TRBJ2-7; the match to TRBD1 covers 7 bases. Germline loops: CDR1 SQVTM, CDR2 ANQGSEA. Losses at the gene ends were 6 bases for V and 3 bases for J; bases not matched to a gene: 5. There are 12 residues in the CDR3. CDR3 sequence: CSVEGQSYEQYF. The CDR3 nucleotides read TGCAGCGTCGAGGGACAGAGCTACGAGCAGTACTTC.

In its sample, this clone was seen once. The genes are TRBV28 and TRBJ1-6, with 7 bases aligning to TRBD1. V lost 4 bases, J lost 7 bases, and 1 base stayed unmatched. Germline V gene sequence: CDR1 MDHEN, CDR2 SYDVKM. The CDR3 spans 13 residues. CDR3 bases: TGTGCCAGCAGTTCGACAGGGAATTCACCCCTCCACTTT. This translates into CASSSTGNSPLHF. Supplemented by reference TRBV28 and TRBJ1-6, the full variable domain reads DVKVTQSSRYLVKRTGEKVFLECVQDMDHENMFWYRQDPGLGLRLIYFSYDVKMKEKGDIPEGYSVSREKKERFSLILESASTNQTSMYLCASSSTGNSPLHFGNGTRLTVT.

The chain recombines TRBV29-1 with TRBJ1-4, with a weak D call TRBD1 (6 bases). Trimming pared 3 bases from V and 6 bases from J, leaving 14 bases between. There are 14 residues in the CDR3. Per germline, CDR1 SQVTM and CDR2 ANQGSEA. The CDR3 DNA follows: TGCAGCGTTGAGTGGCAGGGGATGGATGAAAAACTGTTTTTT. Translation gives CSVEWQGMDEKLFF. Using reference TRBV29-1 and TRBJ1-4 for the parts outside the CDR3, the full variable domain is SAVISQKPSRDICQRGTSLTIQCQVDSQVTMMFWYRQQPGQSLTLIATANQGSEATYESGFVIDKFPISRPNLTFSTLTVSNMSPEDSSIYLCSVEWQGMDEKLFFGSGTQLSVL.

The DNA of the CDR3 is TGTGCCAGCAGTCGTCGGGGGGCGCGGGCTTTCTTT. It is translated as CASSRRGARAFF. The J gene is TRBJ1-1, the V gene TRBV28; the D gene is possibly TRBD1 (6 bases). Trimming stripped 5 bases from V and 11 bases from J, with 15 bases between. The V gene's germline CDR1 is MDHEN and CDR2 SYDVKM. The CDR3 consists of 12 residues.

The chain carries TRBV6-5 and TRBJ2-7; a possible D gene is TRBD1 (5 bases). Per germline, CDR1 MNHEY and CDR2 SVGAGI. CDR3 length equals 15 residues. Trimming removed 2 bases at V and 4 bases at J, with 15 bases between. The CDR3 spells CASSYGANPLYEQYF. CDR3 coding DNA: TGTGCCAGCAGTTACGGGGCTAATCCCTTATACGAGCAGTACTTC.

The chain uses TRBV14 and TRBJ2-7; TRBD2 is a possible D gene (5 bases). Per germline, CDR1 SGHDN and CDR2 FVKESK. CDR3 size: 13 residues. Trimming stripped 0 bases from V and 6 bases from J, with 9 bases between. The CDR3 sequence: CASSQDLGSEQYF. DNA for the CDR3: TGTGCCAGCAGCCAAGATCTGGGGAGCGAGCAGTACTTC.

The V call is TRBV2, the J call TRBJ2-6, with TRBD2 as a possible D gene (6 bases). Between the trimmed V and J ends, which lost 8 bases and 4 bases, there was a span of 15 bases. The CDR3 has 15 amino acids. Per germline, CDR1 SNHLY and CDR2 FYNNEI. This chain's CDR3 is CASFDRDSGANVLTF. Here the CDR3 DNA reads TGTGCCAGCTTCGACCGGGACTCCGGGGCCAACGTCCTGACTTTC.

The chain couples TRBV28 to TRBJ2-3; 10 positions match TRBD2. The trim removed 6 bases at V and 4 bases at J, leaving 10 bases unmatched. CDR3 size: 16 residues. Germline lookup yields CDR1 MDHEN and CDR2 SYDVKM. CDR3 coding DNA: TGTGCCAGCAGCCTAGCGGGGGCCAAGGTCCCAGATACGCAGTATTTT. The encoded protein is CASSLAGAKVPDTQYF.

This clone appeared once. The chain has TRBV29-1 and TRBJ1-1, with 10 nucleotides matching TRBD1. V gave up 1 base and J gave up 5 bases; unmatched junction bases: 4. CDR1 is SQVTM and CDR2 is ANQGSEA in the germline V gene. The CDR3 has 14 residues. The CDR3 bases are TGCAGCGTTGAAGGAGGGACAGGGGCTACTGAAGCTTTCTTT. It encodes CSVEGGTGATEAFF.

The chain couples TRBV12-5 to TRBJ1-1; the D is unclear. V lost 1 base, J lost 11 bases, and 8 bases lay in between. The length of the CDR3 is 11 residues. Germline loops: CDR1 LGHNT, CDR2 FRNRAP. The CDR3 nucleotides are TGTGCTAGTGGTTTGGCCCAGCGGGCTTTCTTT. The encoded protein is CASGLAQRAFF. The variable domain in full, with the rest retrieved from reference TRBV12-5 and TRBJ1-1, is DARVTQTPRHKVTEMGQEVTMRCQPILGHNTVFWYRQTMMQGLELLAYFRNRAPLDDSGMPKDRFSAEMPDATLATLKIQPSEPRDSAVYFCASGLAQRAFFGQGTRLTVV.

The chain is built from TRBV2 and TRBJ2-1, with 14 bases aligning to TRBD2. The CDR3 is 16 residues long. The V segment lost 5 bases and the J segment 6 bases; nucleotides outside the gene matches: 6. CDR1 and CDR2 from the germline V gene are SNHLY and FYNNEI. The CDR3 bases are TGTGCCAGCAGTCTCCCGACTAGCGGGGGGGGCAATGAGCAGTTCTTC. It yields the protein CASSLPTSGGGNEQFF.

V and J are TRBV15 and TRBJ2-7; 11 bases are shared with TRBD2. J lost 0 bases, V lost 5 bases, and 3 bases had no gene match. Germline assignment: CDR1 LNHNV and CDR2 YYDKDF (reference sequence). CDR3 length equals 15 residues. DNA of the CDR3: TGTGCCACCAGCGCCGGGACTAGCGGCTCCTACGAGCAGTACTTC. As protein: CATSAGTSGSYEQYF.

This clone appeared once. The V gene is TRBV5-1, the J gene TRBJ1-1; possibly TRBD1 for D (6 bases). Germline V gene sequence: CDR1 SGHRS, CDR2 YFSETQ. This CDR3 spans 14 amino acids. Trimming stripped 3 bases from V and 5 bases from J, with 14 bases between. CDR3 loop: CASSSTGFGTEAFF. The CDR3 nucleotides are TGCGCCAGCAGCTCTACAGGGTTTGGGACTGAAGCTTTCTTT.

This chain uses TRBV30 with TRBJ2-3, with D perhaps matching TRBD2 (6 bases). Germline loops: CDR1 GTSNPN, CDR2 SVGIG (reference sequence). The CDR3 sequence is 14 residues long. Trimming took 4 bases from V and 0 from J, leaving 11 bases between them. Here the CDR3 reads CAWNGGLSTDTQYF. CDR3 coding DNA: TGTGCCTGGAATGGGGGACTCAGCACAGATACGCAGTATTTT.

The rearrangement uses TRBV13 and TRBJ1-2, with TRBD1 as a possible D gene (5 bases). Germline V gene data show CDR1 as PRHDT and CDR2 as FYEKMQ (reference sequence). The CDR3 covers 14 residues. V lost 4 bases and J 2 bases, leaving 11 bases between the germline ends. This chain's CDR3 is CASSSAGPNYGYTF. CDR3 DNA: TGTGCCAGCAGCTCGGCGGGACCGAACTATGGCTACACCTTC.

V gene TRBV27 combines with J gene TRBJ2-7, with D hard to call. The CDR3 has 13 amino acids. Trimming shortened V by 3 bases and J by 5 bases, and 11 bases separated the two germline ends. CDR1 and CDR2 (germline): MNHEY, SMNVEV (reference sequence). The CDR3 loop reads CASSFDAEDEQYF. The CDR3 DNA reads TGTGCCAGCAGTTTCGACGCCGAGGACGAGCAGTACTTC.

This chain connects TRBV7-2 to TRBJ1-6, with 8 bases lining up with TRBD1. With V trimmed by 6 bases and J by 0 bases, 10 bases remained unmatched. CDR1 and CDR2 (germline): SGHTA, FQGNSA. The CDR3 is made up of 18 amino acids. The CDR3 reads CASSRTGQASSYNSPLHF. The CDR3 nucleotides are TGTGCCAGCAGTAGAACGGGACAGGCGAGCTCCTATAATTCACCCCTCCACTTT. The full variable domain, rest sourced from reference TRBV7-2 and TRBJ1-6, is GAGVSQSPSNKVTEKGKDVELRCDPISGHTALYWYRQSLGQGLEFLIYFQGNSAPDKSGLPSDRFSAERTGGSVSTLTIQRTQQEDSAVYLCASSRTGQASSYNSPLHFGNGTRLTVT.

CDR3 in DNA: TGCGCCAGCAGCTCCGAACAGGTTTTGAACACTGAAGCTTTCTTT. Protein: CASSSEQVLNTEAFF. The rearrangement links TRBV5-1 to TRBJ1-1, with a tentative D call TRBD1 (5 bases). Germline V gene lookup returns CDR1 SGHRS and CDR2 YFSETQ. The CDR3 sequence is 15 residues long. V was clipped by 3 bases and J by 0 bases, with 12 bases between them.

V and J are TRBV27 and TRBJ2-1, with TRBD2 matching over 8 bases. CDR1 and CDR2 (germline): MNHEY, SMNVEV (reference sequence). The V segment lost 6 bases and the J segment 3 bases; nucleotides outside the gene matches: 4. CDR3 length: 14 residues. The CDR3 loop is CASRTGTSYNEQFF. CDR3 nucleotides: TGTGCCAGCAGAACCGGGACTAGCTACAATGAGCAGTTCTTC.

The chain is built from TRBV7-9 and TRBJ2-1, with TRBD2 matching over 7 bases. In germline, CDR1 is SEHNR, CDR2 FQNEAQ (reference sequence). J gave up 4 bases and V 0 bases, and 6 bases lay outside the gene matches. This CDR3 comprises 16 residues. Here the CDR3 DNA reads TGTGCCAGCAGCTTAGCGGGGGGGACCCCTTACAATGAGCAGTTCTTC. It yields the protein CASSLAGGTPYNEQFF.

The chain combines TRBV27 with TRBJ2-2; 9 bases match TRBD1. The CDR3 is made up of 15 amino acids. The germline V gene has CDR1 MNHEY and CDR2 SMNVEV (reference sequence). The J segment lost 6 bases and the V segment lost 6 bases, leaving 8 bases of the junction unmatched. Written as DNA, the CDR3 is TGTGCCAGCAGGTTACAGGGGGCGCGTCCCGGGGAGCTGTTTTTT. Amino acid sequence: CASRLQGARPGELFF.

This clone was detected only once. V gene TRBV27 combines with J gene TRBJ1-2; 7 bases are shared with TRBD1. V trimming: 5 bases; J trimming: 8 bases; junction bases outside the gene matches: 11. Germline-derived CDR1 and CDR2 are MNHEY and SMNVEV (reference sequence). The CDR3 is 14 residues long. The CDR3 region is CASSREQGLGGYTF. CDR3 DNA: TGTGCCAGCAGTCGCGAACAGGGGTTAGGCGGCTACACCTTC.

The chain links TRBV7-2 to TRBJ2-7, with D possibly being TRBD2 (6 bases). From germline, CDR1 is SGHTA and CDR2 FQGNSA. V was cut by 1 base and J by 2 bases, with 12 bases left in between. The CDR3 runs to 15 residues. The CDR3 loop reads CASSLGGDSPYEQYF. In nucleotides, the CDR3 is TGTGCCAGCAGCTTAGGCGGGGATAGTCCCTACGAGCAGTACTTC.

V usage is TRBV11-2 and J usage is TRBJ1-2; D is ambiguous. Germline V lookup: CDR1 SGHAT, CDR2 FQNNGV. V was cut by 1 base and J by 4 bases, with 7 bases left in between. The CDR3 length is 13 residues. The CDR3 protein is CASSLGLTYGYTF. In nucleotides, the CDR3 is TGTGCCAGCAGCTTAGGACTGACCTATGGCTACACCTTC. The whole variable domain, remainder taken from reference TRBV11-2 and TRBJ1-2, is EAGVAQSPRYKIIEKRQSVAFWCNPISGHATLYWYQQILGQGPKLLIQFQNNGVVDDSQLPKDRFSAERLKGVDSTLKIQPAKLEDSAVYLCASSLGLTYGYTFGSGTRLTVV.

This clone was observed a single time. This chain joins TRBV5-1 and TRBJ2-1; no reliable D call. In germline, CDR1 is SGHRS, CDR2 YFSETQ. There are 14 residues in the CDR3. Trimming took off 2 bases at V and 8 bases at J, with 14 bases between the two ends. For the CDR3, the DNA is TGCGCCAGCAGCTTTTCAGGCCCCTTGGATGAGCAGTTCTTC. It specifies CASSFSGPLDEQFF.

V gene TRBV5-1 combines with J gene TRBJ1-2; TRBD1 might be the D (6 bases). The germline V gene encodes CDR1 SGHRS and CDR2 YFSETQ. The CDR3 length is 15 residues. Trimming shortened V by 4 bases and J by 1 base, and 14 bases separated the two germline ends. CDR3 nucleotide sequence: TGCGCCAGCAGCCCCCGGGAGGGGGTTAACTATGGCTACACCTTC. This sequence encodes CASSPREGVNYGYTF.

CDR3 loop: CASSNPRGRNYGYTF. CDR3 nucleotide sequence: TGTGCCAGCAGCAACCCGAGGGGGCGCAACTATGGCTACACCTTC. V usage is TRBV7-2 and J usage is TRBJ1-2; 7 bases fit TRBD1. The CDR3 spans 15 residues. Losses at the gene ends were 5 bases for V and 2 bases for J; bases not matched to a gene: 8. Germline CDR1 and CDR2: SGHTA and FQGNSA.